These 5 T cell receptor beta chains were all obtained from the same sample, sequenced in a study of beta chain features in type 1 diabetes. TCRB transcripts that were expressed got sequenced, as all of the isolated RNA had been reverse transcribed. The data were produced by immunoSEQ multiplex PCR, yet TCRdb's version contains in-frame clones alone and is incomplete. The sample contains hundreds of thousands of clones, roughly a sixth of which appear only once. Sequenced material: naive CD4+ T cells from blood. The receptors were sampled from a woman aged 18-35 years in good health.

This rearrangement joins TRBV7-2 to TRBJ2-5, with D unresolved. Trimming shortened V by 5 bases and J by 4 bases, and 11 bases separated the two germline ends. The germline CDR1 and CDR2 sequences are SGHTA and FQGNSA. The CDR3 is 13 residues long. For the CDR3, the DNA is TGTGCCAGCAGCCCTCGTCTGGCAGAGACCCAGTACTTC. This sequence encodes CASSPRLAETQYF.

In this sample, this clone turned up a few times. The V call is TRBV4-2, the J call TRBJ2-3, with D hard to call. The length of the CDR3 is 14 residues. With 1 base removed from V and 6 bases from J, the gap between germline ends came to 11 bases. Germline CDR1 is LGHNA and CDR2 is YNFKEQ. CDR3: CASSQGVSPDTQYF. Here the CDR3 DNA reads TGTGCCAGCAGCCAAGGAGTATCCCCCGATACGCAGTATTTT.

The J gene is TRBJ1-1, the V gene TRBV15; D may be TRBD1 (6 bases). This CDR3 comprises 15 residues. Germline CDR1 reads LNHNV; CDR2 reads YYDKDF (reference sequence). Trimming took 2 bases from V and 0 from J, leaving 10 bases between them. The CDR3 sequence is CATSRWTAMNTEAFF. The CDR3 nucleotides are TGTGCCACCAGCAGATGGACAGCGATGAACACTGAAGCTTTCTTT.

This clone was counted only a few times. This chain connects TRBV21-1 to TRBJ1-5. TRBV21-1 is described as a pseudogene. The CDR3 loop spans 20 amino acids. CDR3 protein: CASTPRLPGRMKNSNQPQHF. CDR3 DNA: TGTGCCAGCACTCCGAGGCTACCGGGACGGATGAAGAATAGCAATCAGCCCCAGCATTTT.

CDR3 DNA sequence: TGTGCCAGCAGTTTGTACGGGGGCGGCTACACCTTC. Translating gives CASSLYGGGYTF. The chain couples TRBV28 to TRBJ1-2, with TRBD1 as a possible D gene (6 bases). CDR1 and CDR2 (germline): MDHEN, SYDVKM. Trimming removed 3 bases from V and 8 bases from J, with 10 bases in between. This CDR3 is built from 12 residues.